The rows below give T cell receptor beta chains drawn from one sample of a study of blood T cell repertoires in COVID-19. TCRdb's copy holds only in-frame clones and misses some; the assay was immunoSEQ multiplex PCR. Among some 110,000 clones listed, around nine tenths were seen once. The sample comprised peripheral blood. The receptor set was obtained from a human donor in a cohort sampled during active COVID-19. CDR3s include the opening cysteine and the closing phenylalanine or tryptophan. The order of the fields is clone size, D gene, V gene, J gene, CDR3 protein, CDR3 DNA. D genes are given only for firm matches. The size of a clone is reported for some rows only, either as once, few or many, or as a class for expanded clones.

size: -
D: -
V: TRBV5-1
J: TRBJ1-5
CDR3: CASSLAGGGQPQHF
DNA: TGCGCCAGCAGCTTGGCTGGGGGAGGGCAGCCCCAGCATTTT

size: once
D: TRBD2
V: TRBV4-1
J: TRBJ2-4
CDR3: CASSHLNPGTSGSIYIQYF
DNA: TGCGCCAGCAGCCATCTAAACCCCGGGACTAGCGGGAGTATATACATTCAGTACTTC

size: -
D: -
V: TRBV15
J: TRBJ1-5
CDR3: CATSREGRYQHF
DNA: TGTGCCACCAGCAGAGAGGGGAGGTACCAGCATTTT

size: once
D: -
V: TRBV29-1
J: TRBJ1-1
CDR3: CSVGRNTEAFF
DNA: TGCAGCGTTGGCAGGAACACTGAAGCTTTCTTT

size: -
D: -
V: TRBV6-6
J: TRBJ1-1
CDR3: CASSYAQSNTEAFF
DNA: TGTGCCAGCAGTTACGCACAGTCGAACACTGAAGCTTTCTTT

size: -
D: -
V: TRBV18
J: TRBJ1-5
CDR3: CASSPAGANQPQHF
DNA: TGTGCCAGCTCACCAGCGGGAGCTAATCAGCCCCAGCATTTT

size: -
D: TRBD2
V: TRBV19
J: TRBJ2-1
CDR3: CASTPSRTSGRREQFF
DNA: TGTGCCAGTACCCCATCCCGGACTAGCGGGAGACGAGAGCAGTTCTTC

size: -
D: -
V: TRBV5-1
J: TRBJ1-3
CDR3: CASSLATVSGNTIYF
DNA: TGCGCCAGCAGCTTGGCGACAGTGTCTGGAAACACCATATATTTT

size: -
D: -
V: TRBV2
J: TRBJ2-5
CDR3: CASSAGQKETQYF
DNA: TGTGCCAGCAGTGCGGGACAAAAAGAGACCCAGTACTTC

size: -
D: TRBD2
V: TRBV4-3
J: TRBJ2-1
CDR3: CASSQDTSGATEQFF
DNA: TGCGCCAGCAGCCAAGATACTAGCGGGGCCACTGAGCAGTTCTTC